This entry is about one TCR beta chain. Its target antigen remains unknown. A read error may produce the germline difference seen at one junction end. This sample stems from a study of CD8+CD57+ T cells in acquired aplastic anemia listed by TCRdb under 2018. Study-level background: DNA extracted from sorted CD4+ and CD8+ cells had a mean of roughly 3 ug, with a range of about 0.18 to 27.4 ug.

In this study, sorted CD4+ and CD8+ T cells from the blood of healthy subjects and of severe aplastic anemia patients had their TCR repertoires deep-sequenced. Ficoll-Paque density gradient centrifugation was used to isolate peripheral blood mononuclear cells. Before DNA extraction, CD4+ and CD8+ T cells were sorted with FACS or magnetic beads. Overall results and qualifications from the work: Roughly 29 CD8+ CDR3 sequences were found to be shared between patients and controls, but these sequences appeared to be highly expressed in patients and within the immunodominant clones of the patients. CD8+ Simpson's diversity did not differ significantly between patients and healthy controls (P=0.060).

Profiling of TCR beta VDJ combinations and CDR3 sequences used genomic DNA as the template. TCR repertoire sequencing was run on an Illumina HiSeq 2000. In the paper's pipeline: Repertoires were assessed using TRBV/TRBJ rearrangement plots, CDR3 size and DJ length profiles, and Simpson's diversity index. The immunodominant clone was defined as the most abundant DNA sequence in deep sequencing data. CDR3 amino acid sequences were screened for sharing across subjects and were compared with published repertoires and the VDJdb database. The raw public data were reprocessed by TCRdb itself: fastp quality trimming at Q25, MiXCR clonotype calling, in-frame beta chains only. Entries that share a CDR3 protein sequence are merged under the most common genes and DNA. V and J calls and clone size were set by TCRdb, not the authors. Within this sample are approximately 190,000 distinct CDR3 sequences, with 50% to 75% of them counted one time only. The ten biggest clones cover roughly 50% of the sample.

Reading from cysteine to phenylalanine, the CDR3 counts 12 amino acids. The read is trimmed to its CDR3 DNA, 36 bases read in frame from base 1. For CDR1 and CDR2, the germline V gene lists SGDLS and YYNGEE. This receptor was obtained from a human donor with severe aplastic anemia or a healthy control (not recorded which). The chain links TRBV9 with TRBJ2-5; the D gene is not confidently resolved. What was sequenced was sorted CD4+, CD8+, or CD8+CD57+ T cells (not recorded which) from PBMCs. In nucleotide form, the sequence is TGTGCCAGCAGCGTAGAGACACTTCTTACCTCGTTC. The encoded protein is CASSVETLLTSF.